This T cell receptor beta chain was captured by sequencing in a study of blood T cell repertoires in COVID-19. Repertoires were generated with immunoSEQ multiplex PCR, while TCRdb's copy carries only in-frame clones and drops some. This sample has tens of thousands of clones, with over 65% found just once. The germline V gene encodes CDR1 SGHRS and CDR2 YFSETQ. The CDR3 covers 14 residues. V was pared by 7 bases and J by 3 bases, with 14 bases between. The count of this clone is one. Sample: peripheral blood. V usage is TRBV5-1 and J usage is TRBJ2-1; the D gene is possibly TRBD2 (6 bases). The clonotype originates from a woman aged 70-85 years with acute or convalescent COVID-19. DNA of the CDR3: TGCGCCAGCTCGGGGGACGCGGGCTACAATGAGCAGTTCTTC. Its protein product is CASSGDAGYNEQFF. The complete variable domain, with remaining parts taken from reference TRBV5-1 and TRBJ2-1, reads KAGVTQTPRYLIKTRGQQVTLSCSPISGHRSVSWYQQTPGQGLQFLFEYFSETQRNKGNFPGRFSGRQFSNSRSEMNVSTLELGDSALYLCASSGDAGYNEQFFGPGTRLTVL.